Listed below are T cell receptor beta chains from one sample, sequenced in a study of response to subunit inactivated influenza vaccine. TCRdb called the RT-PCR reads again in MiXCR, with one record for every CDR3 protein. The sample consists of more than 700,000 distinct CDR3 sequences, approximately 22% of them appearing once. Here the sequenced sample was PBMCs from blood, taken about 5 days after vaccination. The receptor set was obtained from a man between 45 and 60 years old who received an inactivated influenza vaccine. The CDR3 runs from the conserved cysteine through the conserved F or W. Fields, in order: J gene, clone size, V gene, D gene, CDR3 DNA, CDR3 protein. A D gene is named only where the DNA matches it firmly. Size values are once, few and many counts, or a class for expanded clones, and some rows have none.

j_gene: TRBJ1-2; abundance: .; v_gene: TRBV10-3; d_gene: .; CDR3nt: TGTGCCATCAGCGAAAGGACTAACTATGGCTACACCTTC; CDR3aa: CAISERTNYGYTF
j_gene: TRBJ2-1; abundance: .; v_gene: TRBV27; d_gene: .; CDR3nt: TGTGCCAGCAGTCTAAACCCGACGGGGAGCTCCTACAATGAGCAGTTCTTC; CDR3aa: CASSLNPTGSSYNEQFF
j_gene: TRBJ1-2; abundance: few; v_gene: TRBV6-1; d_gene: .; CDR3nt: TGTGCCAGCTCTCGGACACAAAAGGAGAGTGGCTACACCTTC; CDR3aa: CASSRTQKESGYTF
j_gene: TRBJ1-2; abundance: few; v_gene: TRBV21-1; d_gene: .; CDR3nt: TGTGCCAGCAGCAAGCGGGGACAGGGGGTAAACTATGGCTACACCTTC; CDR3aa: CASSKRGQGVNYGYTF
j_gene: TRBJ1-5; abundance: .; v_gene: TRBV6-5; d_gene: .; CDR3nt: TGTGCCAGCAGTTACCGGGGAGAAAGCAATCAGCCCCAGCATTTT; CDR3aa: CASSYRGESNQPQHF
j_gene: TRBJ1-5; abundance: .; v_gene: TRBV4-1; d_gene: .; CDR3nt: TGCGCCAGCAGCCAAGATCCAGGGATAAATTTCAATCAGCCCCAGCATTTT; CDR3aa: CASSQDPGINFNQPQHF
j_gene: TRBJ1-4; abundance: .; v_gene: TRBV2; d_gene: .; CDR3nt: TGTGCCAGCAGCCAAGGAACTAATGAAAAACTGTTTTTT; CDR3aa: CASSQGTNEKLFF
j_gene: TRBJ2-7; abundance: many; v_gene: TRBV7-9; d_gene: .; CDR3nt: TGTGCCAGCAGCTTAGGCGGGACTTCCTACGAGCAGTACTTC; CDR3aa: CASSLGGTSYEQYF
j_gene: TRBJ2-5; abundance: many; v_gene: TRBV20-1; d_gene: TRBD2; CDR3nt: TGCAGTGGCGGGAGTTGGGGAAAAGAGACCCAGTACTTC; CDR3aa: CSGGSWGKETQYF
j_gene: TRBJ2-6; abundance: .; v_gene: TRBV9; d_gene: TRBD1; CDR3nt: TGTGCCAGCAGCGTTCCGGACAGGACGATCACCTCTGGGGCCAACGTCCTGACTTTC; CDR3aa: CASSVPDRTITSGANVLTF
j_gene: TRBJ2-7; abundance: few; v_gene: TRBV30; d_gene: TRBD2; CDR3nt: TGTGCCTGGAGTCGGACTAGCGGGGGCTACGAGCAGTACTTC; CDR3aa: CAWSRTSGGYEQYF
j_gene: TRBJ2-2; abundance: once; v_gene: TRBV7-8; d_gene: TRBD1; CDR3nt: TGTGCCAGCAGCGCCCGGACAGGGGGGGACACCGGGGAGCTGGTTTTT; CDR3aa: CASSARTGGDTGELVF
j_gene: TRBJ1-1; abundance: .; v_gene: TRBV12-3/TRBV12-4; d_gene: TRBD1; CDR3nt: TGTGCCAGCAGTTTATTGACAGGGACTGCCGAAGCTTTCTTT; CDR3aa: CASSLLTGTAEAFF
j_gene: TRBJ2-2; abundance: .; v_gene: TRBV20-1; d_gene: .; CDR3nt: TGCAGTGCTAGAGAGCAGGGTTTGACCGGGGAGCTGTTTTTT; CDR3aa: CSAREQGLTGELFF